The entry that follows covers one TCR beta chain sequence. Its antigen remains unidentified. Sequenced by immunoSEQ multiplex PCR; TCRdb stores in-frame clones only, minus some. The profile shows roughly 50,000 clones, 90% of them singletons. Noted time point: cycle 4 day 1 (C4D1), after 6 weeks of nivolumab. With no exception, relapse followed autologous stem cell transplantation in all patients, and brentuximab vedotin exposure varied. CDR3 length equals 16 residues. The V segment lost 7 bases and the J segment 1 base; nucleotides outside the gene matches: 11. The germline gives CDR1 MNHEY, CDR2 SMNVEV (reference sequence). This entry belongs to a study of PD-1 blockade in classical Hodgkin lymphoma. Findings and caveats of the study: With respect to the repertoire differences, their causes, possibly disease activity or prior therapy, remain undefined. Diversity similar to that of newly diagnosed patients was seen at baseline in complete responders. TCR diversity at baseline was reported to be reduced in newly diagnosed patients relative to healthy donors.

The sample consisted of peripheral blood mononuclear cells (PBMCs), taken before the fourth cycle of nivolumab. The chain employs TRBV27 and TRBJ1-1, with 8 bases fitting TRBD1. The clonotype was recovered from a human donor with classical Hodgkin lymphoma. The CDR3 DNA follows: TGTGCCAGCATTAACCCCGGGCAGGGGGCGAACACTGAAGCTTTCTTT. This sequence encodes CASINPGQGANTEAFF.